The rows below give T cell receptor beta chains drawn from one sample of a study of blood T cell repertoires in COVID-19. The table came from immunoSEQ multiplex PCR; TCRdb's copy has only in-frame clones and leaves some out. The sample contains approximately 72,000 clones, more than 80% of which appear only once. The sequencing sample was made of peripheral blood. All receptors come from a woman of 80 years or more with active or convalescent COVID-19. Each CDR3 is given with its conserved first and last residue. A D gene is named only where the DNA matches it firmly. For some rows the clone size is stated as once, few or many, or as a class when expanded; others skip it.

D gene	V gene	J gene	clone size	CDR3 protein	CDR3 DNA
TRBD1	TRBV5-4	TRBJ2-4	NA	CASSLRLGQGNIQYF	TGTGCCAGCAGCTTGAGGTTGGGACAGGGCAACATTCAGTACTTC
TRBD1	TRBV2	TRBJ1-5	NA	CASRPTGKSQPQHF	TGTGCCAGCAGACCGACAGGGAAAAGTCAGCCCCAGCATTTT
NA	TRBV2	TRBJ2-7	NA	CASSAGYEQYF	TGTGCCAGCAGTGCCGGGTACGAGCAGTACTTC
NA	TRBV18	TRBJ2-3	NA	CASSPGGSTFGDTQYF	TGTGCCAGCTCACCAGGGGGGTCCACCTTTGGAGATACGCAGTATTTT
TRBD1	TRBV7-6	TRBJ2-7	NA	CASSLSPGGTGKSEQYF	TGTGCCAGCAGCTTATCCCCTGGTGGGACAGGGAAATCCGAGCAGTACTTC
TRBD1	TRBV19	TRBJ2-7	NA	CASSPRDRPYYEQYF	TGTGCCAGTAGTCCACGGGACAGGCCCTACTACGAGCAGTACTTC
NA	TRBV5-1	TRBJ1-3	once	CASSLSGGHSGNTIYF	TGCGCCAGCAGCTTGAGCGGGGGGCACTCTGGAAACACCATATATTTT
NA	TRBV3-1/TRBV3-2	TRBJ2-5	few	CASAMAGLQPRETQYF	TGTGCCAGCGCCATGGCGGGACTGCAACCCAGGGAGACCCAGTACTTC
TRBD1	TRBV7-2	TRBJ1-5	NA	CASSVDRDQPQHF	TGTGCCAGCAGCGTGGACAGGGATCAGCCCCAGCATTTT
NA	TRBV21-1	TRBJ1-4	NA	CASSPPQGRRVTNEKLFF	TGTGCCAGCAGCCCCCCCCAGGGAAGGAGGGTAACTAATGAAAAACTGTTTTTT
TRBD2	TRBV7-9	TRBJ2-7	NA	CASSSGLAGAYEQYF	TGTGCCAGCAGCTCGGGACTAGCAGGAGCCTACGAGCAGTACTTC
NA	TRBV5-6	TRBJ2-1	few	CASSPSGLANEQFF	TGTGCCAGCAGCCCCTCCGGGCTAGCGAATGAGCAGTTCTTC
TRBD1	TRBV27	TRBJ2-5	once	CASSFLGQGEETQYF	TGTGCCAGCAGTTTCCTGGGACAGGGTGAAGAGACCCAGTACTTC
TRBD1	TRBV10-3	TRBJ1-4	NA	CAISASGGLANEKLFF	TGTGCCATCAGCGCCTCAGGGGGCTTGGCTAATGAAAAACTGTTTTTT
NA	TRBV19	TRBJ1-1	NA	CASSIDREGRAFF	TGTGCCAGTAGTATAGATCGGGAAGGGAGAGCTTTCTTT
NA	TRBV5-1	TRBJ1-3	NA	CASSPRDSGNTIYF	TGCGCCAGCAGCCCGAGGGATAGTGGAAACACCATATATTTT
TRBD1	TRBV7-3	TRBJ1-6	few	CASSPGTGSNSPLHF	TGTGCCAGCAGCCCGGGGACAGGGAGTAATTCACCCCTCCACTTT
NA	TRBV12-3/TRBV12-4	TRBJ1-2	NA	CASSRTQGGYTF	TGTGCCAGCAGCCGTACGCAGGGAGGCTACACCTTC
NA	TRBV7-6	TRBJ1-1	once	CASSLTGLNTEAFF	TGTGCCAGCAGCTTAACAGGATTGAACACTGAAGCTTTCTTT
TRBD1	TRBV4-1	TRBJ1-1	NA	CASSQEPPTGGTEAFF	TGCGCCAGCAGCCAAGAACCCCCGACAGGGGGCACTGAAGCTTTCTTT
TRBD1	TRBV2	TRBJ1-1	once	CASSRQGANTEAFF	TGTGCCAGCAGTCGACAGGGGGCGAACACTGAAGCTTTCTTT
NA	TRBV19	TRBJ2-7	few	CASRLNRDYFYEQYF	TGTGCCAGTAGATTAAACAGGGACTACTTTTACGAGCAGTACTTC
TRBD1	TRBV5-1	TRBJ2-7	NA	CASSFSPGQAYEQYF	TGCGCCAGCAGCTTCTCCCCCGGACAGGCCTACGAGCAGTACTTC
TRBD2	TRBV27	TRBJ2-2	NA	CASRLGIAGTGELFF	TGTGCCAGCAGACTCGGAATAGCGGGGACCGGGGAGCTGTTTTTT
TRBD2	TRBV7-3	TRBJ2-1	NA	CASSLSGDPYNEQFF	TGTGCCAGCAGCCTTAGCGGGGACCCCTACAATGAGCAGTTCTTC
NA	TRBV7-9	TRBJ1-3	NA	CASSSQTDSGNTIYF	TGTGCCAGCAGCTCCCAGACAGACTCTGGAAACACCATATATTTT
NA	TRBV6-6	TRBJ1-5	NA	CASSSRVNQPQHF	TGTGCCAGCAGTTCCAGGGTTAATCAGCCCCAGCATTTT
TRBD2	TRBV3-1/TRBV3-2	TRBJ2-5	NA	CASSQVSGGGQETQYF	TGTGCCAGCAGCCAAGTTTCGGGCGGGGGCCAAGAGACCCAGTACTTC
NA	TRBV4-1	TRBJ2-4	NA	CASSPPDRRNIQYF	TGCGCCAGCAGCCCACCGGACAGAAGAAACATTCAGTACTTC
NA	TRBV19	TRBJ1-1	NA	CASSVRTLRSTEAFF	TGTGCCAGTAGTGTTCGGACACTCCGGAGCACTGAAGCTTTCTTT
TRBD2	TRBV27	TRBJ2-2	NA	CASSPNGWGRGTGELFF	TGTGCCAGCAGCCCGAACGGCTGGGGGAGGGGCACCGGGGAGCTGTTTTTT
NA	TRBV21-1	TRBJ1-5	NA	CASSKGGEPNQPQHF	TGTGCCAGCAGCAAAGGGGGGGAACCCAATCAGCCCCAGCATTTT
TRBD2	TRBV7-6	TRBJ2-1	NA	CASSLAITGGPGEQFF	TGTGCCAGCAGCTTAGCGATAACGGGGGGGCCGGGTGAGCAGTTCTTC
TRBD2	TRBV5-5	TRBJ2-1	NA	CASSFSSGGNEQFF	TGTGCCAGCAGCTTTTCTAGCGGGGGAAATGAGCAGTTCTTC
NA	TRBV6-5	TRBJ1-5	NA	CASSYSRAQPQHF	TGTGCCAGCAGTTACTCGAGAGCTCAGCCCCAGCATTTT
TRBD1	TRBV2	TRBJ1-4	NA	CASRPDRGWREKLFF	TGTGCCAGCAGGCCCGACAGGGGATGGCGTGAAAAACTGTTTTTT
NA	TRBV6-1	TRBJ2-4	few	CASSEGYALAKNIQYF	TGTGCCAGCAGTGAAGGATACGCACTAGCCAAAAACATTCAGTACTTC
NA	TRBV11-2	TRBJ2-5	once	CASSLVGVAAGLETQYF	TGTGCCAGCAGCTTAGTAGGGGTTGCCGCAGGGCTGGAGACCCAGTACTTC
TRBD1	TRBV3-1/TRBV3-2	TRBJ2-2	NA	CASSAQGPGELFF	TGTGCCAGCAGCGCACAGGGGCCCGGGGAGCTGTTTTTT
NA	TRBV28	TRBJ1-2	NA	CASSLSRTGNTNYGYTF	TGTGCCAGCAGTTTATCGCGAACGGGTAATACTAACTATGGCTACACCTTC
NA	TRBV7-9	TRBJ2-2	NA	CASSPGQKNTGELFF	TGTGCCAGCAGCCCCGGACAGAAGAACACCGGGGAGCTGTTTTTT
NA	TRBV21-1	TRBJ1-5	NA	CASNKAWGDRGIWNQPQHF	TGTGCCAGCAATAAAGCATGGGGGGACAGGGGTATTTGGAATCAGCCCCAGCATTTT
TRBD1	TRBV7-2	TRBJ1-6	NA	CASSEDRGYSPLHF	TGTGCCAGCAGCGAAGACAGGGGATATTCACCCCTCCACTTT
TRBD2	TRBV11-3	TRBJ2-1	NA	CASSSRPGLAYNEQFF	TGTGCCAGCAGCTCCCGGCCGGGACTAGCCTACAATGAGCAGTTCTTC
NA	TRBV11-3	TRBJ1-1	NA	CASSLGGPDTEAFF	TGTGCCAGCAGCTTGGGGGGTCCGGACACTGAAGCTTTCTTT
NA	TRBV3-1/TRBV3-2	TRBJ2-7	NA	CASSQEGPGAPYEQYF	TGTGCCAGCAGCCAAGAGGGCCCCGGCGCACCCTACGAGCAGTACTTC
TRBD2	TRBV9	TRBJ2-5	NA	CASSGGTSGRHLQETQYF	TGTGCCAGCAGCGGAGGGACTAGCGGGAGACACCTACAAGAGACCCAGTACTTC
NA	TRBV19	TRBJ2-3	NA	CASTSQGTDTQYF	TGTGCCAGTACCTCACAGGGCACAGATACGCAGTATTTT
NA	TRBV30	TRBJ1-5	NA	CAWSGTPAGQPQHF	TGTGCCTGGAGCGGGACTCCTGCTGGTCAGCCCCAGCATTTT
NA	TRBV5-1	TRBJ1-2	once	CASSLVDRSYGYTF	TGCGCCAGCAGCTTGGTTGACAGGAGCTATGGCTACACCTTC
TRBD1	TRBV6-2/TRBV6-3	TRBJ1-5	few	CASSYDRGVGQPQHF	TGTGCCAGCAGTTACGACAGGGGGGTTGGGCAGCCCCAGCATTTT
NA	TRBV5-4	TRBJ1-3	NA	CASSLRTAGSGNTIYF	TGTGCCAGCAGCTTGAGGACGGCGGGCTCTGGAAACACCATATATTTT